This note documents a single TCR beta chain sequence. This clone showed up just once. The antigen it recognizes is unknown. The sample holds no much larger clone one base away, and base qualities are not on file. Sample time point, as interpreted from the label and publication: cycle 4 day 1 (C4D1), after six to seven weeks of nivolumab. Every trial patient had relapsed after autologous stem cell transplantation, and cohorts A, B and C differed in prior brentuximab vedotin exposure. The trial cohort was composed of under 70 patients with relapsed/refractory classical Hodgkin lymphoma, for whom complete response, partial response or progressive disease was recorded as best overall response. In the multi-cohort phase II CheckMate 205 trial, trial patients received single-agent nivolumab. An independent review committee assessed best overall response using the 2007 International Working Group response criteria. PBMCs from the trial were collected at three points: immediately before nivolumab initiation (C1D1), and during therapy at cycle 2 day 1 and cycle 4 day 1. Peripheral blood was collected in 8 mL Vacutainer Cell Preparation Tubes, from which PBMCs were isolated by centrifugation and then cryopreserved.

This entry belongs to a study of PD-1 blockade in classical Hodgkin lymphoma (dated by TCRdb to about 2020). Notes on the research overall: Nivolumab dosing was 3 mg/kg intravenously every 2 weeks, continuing until either disease progression or unacceptable toxicity. To define a peripheral blood immune signature of response to PD-1 blockade in classical Hodgkin lymphoma, the study combined TCR beta sequencing with CyTOF.

General study outcomes and caveats: Diversity was lower in patients who began nivolumab less than 1 year after ASCT, so these patients were left out of later analyses to avoid confounding by immune reconstitution. Trial patients achieving complete response had baseline diversity similar to newly diagnosed patients, whereas partial responders and progressors had significantly lower diversity. Baseline TCR diversity was reported to be lower in newly diagnosed patients than in healthy donors, and even lower in relapsed/refractory patients. CD4+ but not CD8+ TCR diversity rose significantly by C4D1 (p=0.0027 vs p=0.16), most apparent in complete responders (p=0.02). The study was limited to a single clinical trial cohort, and causes of repertoire differences, possibly disease activity or prior therapy, remained undefined.

Genomic DNA was extracted with the Qiagen DNeasy kit from unsorted PBMCs and from negatively selected CD4+ and CD8+ fractions. TCR beta CDR3 regions were subjected to amplification by immunoSEQ multiplex PCR with primers that anneal to V and J segments. A synthetic immune receptor repertoire was used to minimize amplification bias, and any remaining bias was removed computationally after sequencing. From the authors' description of their analysis: Repertoire diversity was quantified as the Shannon entropy index using custom Python scripts. Unsorted, CD4+ and CD8+ repertoires were analyzed separately, except for combined analyses in which CD4+ and CD8+ sequences were merged in silico. A clone counted as expanded when the clone's frequency after treatment rose at least 2-fold relative to C1D1, and clones undetected at baseline were given a pseudocount of 0.5. Clones with 0 or 1 copy at C1D1 were classified as singleton clones, and clones with 2 or more copies were classified as non-singleton clones. By matching protein sequences in sorted samples from the same patient, clones expanded in unsorted samples were annotated as CD4+, CD8+ or unknown. Diversity changes from C1D1 to C4D1 were tested in paired samples using Wilcoxon tests. This is the immuneACCESS table as TCRdb keeps it, with only in-frame sequences that have V and J called. A part of the clones is gone; compared with another copy, unresolved V genes explain less than half, and the rest is unexplained. V and J calls and clone size are those listed in that table; D and trimming were worked out from the DNA. The sample table lists roughly 100,000 clones, roughly 90% of them with a count of one. Of the sample, around 20% falls within the top ten clones.

Its CDR3 holds 14 amino acids, cysteine through phenylalanine. The kept DNA is CDR3 alone, 42 bases in frame from the first base. At the junction V is shortened by 5 bases and J by 3 bases, with 13 bases in between. In the germline V gene (reference sequence), CDR1 corresponds to LNHDA and CDR2 to SQIVND. This TCR came from a human donor with classical Hodgkin lymphoma. This receptor chain uses TRBV19 and TRBJ1-2, and TRBD1 may be the D gene, going by 6 matching bases. The sample here was peripheral blood mononuclear cells (PBMCs), taken before the fourth cycle of nivolumab. The base sequence is TGTGCCAGTAGTCCCGTCACAGGGTACTATGGCTACACCTTC. This codes for CASSPVTGYYGYTF.